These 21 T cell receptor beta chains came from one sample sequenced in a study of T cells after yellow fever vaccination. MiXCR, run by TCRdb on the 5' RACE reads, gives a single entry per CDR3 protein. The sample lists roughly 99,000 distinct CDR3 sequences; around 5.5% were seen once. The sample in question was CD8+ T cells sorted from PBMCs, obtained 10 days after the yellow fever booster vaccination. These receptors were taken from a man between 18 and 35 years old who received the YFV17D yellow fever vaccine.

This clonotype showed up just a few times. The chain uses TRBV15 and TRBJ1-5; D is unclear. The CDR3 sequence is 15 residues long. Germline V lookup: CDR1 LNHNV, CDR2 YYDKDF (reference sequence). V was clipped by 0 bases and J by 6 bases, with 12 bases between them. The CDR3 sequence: CATSRDQGSGQPQHF. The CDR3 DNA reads TGTGCCACCAGCAGAGATCAAGGGTCAGGTCAGCCCCAGCATTTT.

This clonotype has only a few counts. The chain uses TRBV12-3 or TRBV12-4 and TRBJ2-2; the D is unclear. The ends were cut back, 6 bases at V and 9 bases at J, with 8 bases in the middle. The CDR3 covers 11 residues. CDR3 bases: TGTGCCAGCAGCCCTACAAGGGAGCTGTTTTTT. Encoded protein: CASSPTRELFF.

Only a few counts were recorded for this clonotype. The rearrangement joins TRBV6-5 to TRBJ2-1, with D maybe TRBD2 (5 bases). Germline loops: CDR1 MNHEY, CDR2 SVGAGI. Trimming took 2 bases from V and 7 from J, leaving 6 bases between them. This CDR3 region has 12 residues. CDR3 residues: CASSYGRNEQFF. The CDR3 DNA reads TGTGCCAGCAGTTACGGGAGAAATGAGCAGTTCTTC.

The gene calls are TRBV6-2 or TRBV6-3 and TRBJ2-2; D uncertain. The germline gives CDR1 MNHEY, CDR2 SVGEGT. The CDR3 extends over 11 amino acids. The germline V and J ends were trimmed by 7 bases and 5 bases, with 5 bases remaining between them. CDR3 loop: CASMGTGELFF. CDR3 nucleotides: TGTGCCAGCATGGGGACCGGGGAGCTGTTTTTT.

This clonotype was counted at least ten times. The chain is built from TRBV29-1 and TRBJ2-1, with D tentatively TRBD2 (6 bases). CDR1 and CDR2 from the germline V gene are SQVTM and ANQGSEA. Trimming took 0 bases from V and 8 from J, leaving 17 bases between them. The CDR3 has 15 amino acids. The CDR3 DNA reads TGCAGCGTTGAAGAGAGTAGGATGGGCGGGGATGAGCAGTTCTTC. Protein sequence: CSVEESRMGGDEQFF.

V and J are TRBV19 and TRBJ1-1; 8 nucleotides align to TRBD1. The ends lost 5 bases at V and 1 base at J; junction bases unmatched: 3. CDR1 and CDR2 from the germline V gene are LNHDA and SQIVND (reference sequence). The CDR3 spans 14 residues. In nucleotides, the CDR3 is TGTGCCAGTAGTGCCAGGGGGCCGAACACTGAAGCTTTCTTT. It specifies CASSARGPNTEAFF.

CDR3 protein: CASRQRDSSDTQYF. CDR3 DNA: TGCGCCAGCAGACAAAGGGACAGCTCAGATACGCAGTATTTT. V is TRBV5-1 and J is TRBJ2-3; 7 bases are a match to TRBD1. CDR3 length: 14 residues. After removal of 5 bases from V and 4 bases from J, the junction contained 7 bases not matched to a gene. The germline V gene encodes CDR1 SGHRS and CDR2 YFSETQ.

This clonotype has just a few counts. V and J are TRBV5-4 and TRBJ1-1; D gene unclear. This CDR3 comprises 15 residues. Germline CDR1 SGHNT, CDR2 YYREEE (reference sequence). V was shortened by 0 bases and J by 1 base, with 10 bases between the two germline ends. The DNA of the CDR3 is TGTGCCAGCAGCTTGGACGGACTCCCGAACACTGAAGCTTTCTTT. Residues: CASSLDGLPNTEAFF.

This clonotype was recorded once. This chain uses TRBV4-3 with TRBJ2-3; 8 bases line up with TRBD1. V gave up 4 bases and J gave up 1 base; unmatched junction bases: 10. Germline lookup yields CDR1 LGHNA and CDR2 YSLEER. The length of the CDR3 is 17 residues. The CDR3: CASSPGLTGEGTDTQYF. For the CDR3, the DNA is TGCGCCAGCAGCCCCGGCCTGACAGGGGAAGGCACAGATACGCAGTATTTT.

The CDR3 here is CASSITGTTNTEAFF. The CDR3 DNA reads TGTGCCAGCAGTATAACCGGGACAACAAACACTGAAGCTTTCTTT. The chain has TRBV28 and TRBJ1-1, with D perhaps matching TRBD1 (6 bases). The CDR3 totals 15 residues. CDR1 is MDHEN, CDR2 SYDVKM, per germline. V was pared by 5 bases and J by 2 bases, with 15 bases between.

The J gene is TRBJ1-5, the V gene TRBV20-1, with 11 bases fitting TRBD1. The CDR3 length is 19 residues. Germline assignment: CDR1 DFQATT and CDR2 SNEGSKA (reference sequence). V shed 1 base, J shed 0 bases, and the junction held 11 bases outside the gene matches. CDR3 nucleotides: TGCAGTGCTAGAGTGTCGGGACAGGGGGAATGGAATAGCAATCAGCCCCAGCATTTT. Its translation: CSARVSGQGEWNSNQPQHF.

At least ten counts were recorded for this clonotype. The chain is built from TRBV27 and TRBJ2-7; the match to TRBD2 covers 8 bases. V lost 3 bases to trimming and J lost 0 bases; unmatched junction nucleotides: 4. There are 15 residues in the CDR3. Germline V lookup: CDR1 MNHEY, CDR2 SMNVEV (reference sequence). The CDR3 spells CASSFTGGSSYEQYF. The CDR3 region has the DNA TGTGCCAGCAGTTTCACGGGGGGGAGCTCCTACGAGCAGTACTTC.

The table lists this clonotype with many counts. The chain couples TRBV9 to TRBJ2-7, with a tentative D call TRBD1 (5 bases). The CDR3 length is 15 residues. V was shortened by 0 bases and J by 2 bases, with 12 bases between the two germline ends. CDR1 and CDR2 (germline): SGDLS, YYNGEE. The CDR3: CASSVEIGAPYEQYF. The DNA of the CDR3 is TGTGCCAGCAGCGTAGAGATAGGGGCCCCCTACGAGCAGTACTTC.

As DNA, the CDR3 is TGCAGTGCCCCGGGGCCTGCCAAAAACATTCAGTACTTC. It translates to CSAPGPAKNIQYF. This sequence joins TRBV20-1 and TRBJ2-4; D possibly uses TRBD1 or TRBD2 (5 bases each). The CDR3 extends over 13 amino acids. Trimming shortened V by 6 bases and J by 1 base, and 10 bases separated the two germline ends. The germline CDR1 and CDR2 sequences are DFQATT and SNEGSKA (reference sequence).

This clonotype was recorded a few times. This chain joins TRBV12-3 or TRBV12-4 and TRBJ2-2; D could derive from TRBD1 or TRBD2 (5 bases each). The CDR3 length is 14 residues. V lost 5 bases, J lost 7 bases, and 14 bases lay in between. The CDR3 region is CASSRDGSSGELFF. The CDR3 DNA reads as TGTGCCAGCAGTCGGGACGGGTCCAGCGGGGAGCTGTTTTTT.

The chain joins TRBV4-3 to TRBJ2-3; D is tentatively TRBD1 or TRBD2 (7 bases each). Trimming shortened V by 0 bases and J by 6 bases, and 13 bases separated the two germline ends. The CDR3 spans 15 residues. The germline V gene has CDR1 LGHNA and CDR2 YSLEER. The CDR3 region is CASSQDYRGGDTQYF. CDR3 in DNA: TGCGCCAGCAGCCAAGATTACAGGGGAGGGGATACGCAGTATTTT.

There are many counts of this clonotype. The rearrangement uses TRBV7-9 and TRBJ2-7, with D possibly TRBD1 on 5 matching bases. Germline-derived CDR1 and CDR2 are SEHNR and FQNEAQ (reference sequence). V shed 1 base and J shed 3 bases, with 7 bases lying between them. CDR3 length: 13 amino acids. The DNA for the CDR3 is TGTGCCAGCAGCTTAGGACAGTACTACGAGCAGTACTTC. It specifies CASSLGQYYEQYF.

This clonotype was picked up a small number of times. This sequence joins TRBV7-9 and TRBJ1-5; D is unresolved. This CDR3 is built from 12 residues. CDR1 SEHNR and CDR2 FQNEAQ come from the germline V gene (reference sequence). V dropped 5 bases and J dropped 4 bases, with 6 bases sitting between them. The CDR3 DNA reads TGTGCCAGCAGCCCCCAGAATCAGCCCCAGCATTTT. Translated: CASSPQNQPQHF.

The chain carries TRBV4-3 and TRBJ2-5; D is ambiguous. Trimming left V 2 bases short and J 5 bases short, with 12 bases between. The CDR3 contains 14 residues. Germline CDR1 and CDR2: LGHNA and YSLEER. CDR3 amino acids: CASSQPPHAETQYF. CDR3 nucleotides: TGCGCCAGCAGCCAACCGCCCCACGCGGAGACCCAGTACTTC.

The CDR3 bases are TGTGCCAGCAGCAAAAATAGGGGGCATGATGTAGATACGCAGTATTTT. Translation gives CASSKNRGHDVDTQYF. This chain connects TRBV7-9 to TRBJ2-3; the match to TRBD1 covers 7 bases. The germline V gene has CDR1 SEHNR and CDR2 FQNEAQ (reference sequence). This CDR3 contains 16 residues. With V trimmed by 5 bases and J by 5 bases, 13 bases remained unmatched.

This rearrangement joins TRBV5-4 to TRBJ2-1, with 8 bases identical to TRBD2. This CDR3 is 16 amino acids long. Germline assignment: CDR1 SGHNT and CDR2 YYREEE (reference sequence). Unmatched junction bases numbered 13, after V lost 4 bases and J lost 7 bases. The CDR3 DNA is TGTGCCAGCAGCCTCCACGGGGGGGCCTTCTCGAATGAGCAGTTCTTC. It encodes CASSLHGGAFSNEQFF.